This passage covers 30 T cell receptor beta chains from one sample sequenced in a study of blood T cell repertoires in COVID-19. Sequenced by immunoSEQ multiplex PCR; TCRdb stores in-frame clones only, minus some. The data show about 280,000 clones, with 88% seen just once and over 2% held by the top ten. Sequencing was carried out using PBMCs or T cells enriched from blood (not recorded which). Receptors were obtained from a woman aged 55-70 years in a cohort exposed to, infected with or recovered from COVID-19 (not recorded which).

V is TRBV30 and J is TRBJ1-6, with 9 bases fitting TRBD1. The CDR3 contains 13 residues. J gave up 9 bases and V 3 bases, and 3 bases lay outside the gene matches. Looked up from germline, CDR1 is GTSNPN and CDR2 is SVGIG (reference sequence). The CDR3 protein is CAWSAGQGSPLHF. The CDR3 DNA is TGTGCCTGGAGCGCGGGACAGGGTTCACCCCTCCACTTT.

As for this clone: Sequence at one end of the junction differs from germline and may be a read error. V is TRBV14 and J is TRBJ1-6; unclear D gene. The germline gives CDR1 SGHDN, CDR2 FVKESK. This CDR3 is built from 16 residues. The CDR3 here is CASSQADFSDNSPLHF. CDR3 in DNA: TGTGCCAGCAGCCAAGCGGACTTCTCCGATAATTCACCCCTCCACTTT. Drawing the rest from reference TRBV14 and TRBJ1-6, the complete variable domain is EAGVTQFPSHSVIEKGQTVTLRCDPISGHDNLYWYRRVMGKEIKFLLHFVKESKQDESGMPNNRFLAERTGGTYSTLKVQPAELEDSGVYFCASSQADFSDNSPLHFGNGTRLTVT.

The chain employs TRBV7-6 and TRBJ2-5; D possibly corresponds to TRBD1 (6 bases). V dropped 5 bases and J dropped 4 bases, with 17 bases sitting between them. The CDR3 is 15 amino acids. Germline CDR1 SGHVS, CDR2 FNYEAQ. DNA of the CDR3: TGTGCCAGCAGCACCTCGCTGACAGGTGCAGAGACCCAGTACTTC. Translating it yields CASSTSLTGAETQYF.

The rearrangement uses TRBV10-3 and TRBJ1-3; D unclear. Trimming cost V 6 bases and J 0 bases, with 6 bases left between them. The CDR3 runs 13 residues. Per the germline V gene, CDR1 is ENHRY and CDR2 is SYGVKD. Written as DNA, the CDR3 is TGTGCCATCAGGGCAGACTCTGGAAACACCATATATTTT. Protein sequence: CAIRADSGNTIYF.

This chain links TRBV6-5 with TRBJ1-4; the D gene is possibly TRBD1 (6 bases). The V end was cut by 0 bases, the J end by 6 bases, with 11 bases between. Per germline, CDR1 MNHEY and CDR2 SVGAGI. The CDR3 is made up of 15 amino acids. CDR3 in amino acids: CASSYSQGQDEKLFF. The CDR3 DNA reads as TGTGCCAGCAGTTACTCACAGGGCCAGGATGAAAAACTGTTTTTT.

The rearrangement links TRBV4-3 to TRBJ1-2, with D unclear. Germline CDR1 and CDR2: LGHNA and YSLEER. There are 14 residues in the CDR3. V shed 5 bases and J shed 4 bases, with 14 bases lying between them. This CDR3 reads CASSEGSSSYGYTF. The CDR3 DNA is TGCGCCAGCAGCGAGGGTTCCAGTTCCTATGGCTACACCTTC.

As for this clone: The same CDR3 also results from other DNA sequences found in this sample. The CDR3 protein is CASSYTGGTEAFF. The CDR3 region has the DNA TGTGCCAGCAGTTATACAGGGGGAACTGAAGCTTTCTTT. This sequence joins TRBV6-5 and TRBJ1-1; the match to TRBD1 covers 8 bases. The V segment lost 3 bases and the J segment 5 bases; nucleotides outside the gene matches: 2. The CDR3 contains 13 residues. CDR1 is MNHEY, CDR2 SVGAGI, per germline.

The chain links TRBV2 to TRBJ1-2; D may be TRBD1 (6 bases). The CDR3 consists of 14 residues. V was trimmed by 2 bases and J by 3 bases, leaving 10 bases between them. Germline CDR1 reads SNHLY; CDR2 reads FYNNEI. The CDR3 protein is CASSEWAGDYGYTF. In nucleotides, the CDR3 is TGTGCCAGCAGTGAATGGGCAGGGGACTATGGCTACACCTTC.

The V gene is TRBV7-9, the J gene TRBJ1-1, with 8 bases fitting TRBD1. V lost 8 bases, J lost 0 bases, and 8 bases stayed unmatched. This CDR3 is 15 amino acids long. Germline CDR1 is SEHNR and CDR2 is FQNEAQ (reference sequence). The DNA for the CDR3 is TGTGCCAGCTATGGCGGGACAGGAGTGAACACTGAAGCTTTCTTT. It yields the protein CASYGGTGVNTEAFF.

The count of this clone is one. CDR3 amino acids: CASKLESGSSYEQYF. The DNA for the CDR3 is TGTGCCAGCAAGTTGGAAAGCGGGAGCTCCTACGAGCAGTACTTC. The rearrangement links TRBV6-4 to TRBJ2-7, with TRBD2 matching over 8 bases. The germline V gene encodes CDR1 MRHNA and CDR2 SNTAGT. The CDR3 length is 15 residues. Trimming at V came to 7 bases and at J to 0 bases, leaving 8 bases not matched to a gene.

Concerning this clone itself: Other nucleotide sequences from this sample produce the same CDR3. The chain couples TRBV18 to TRBJ2-6, with 7 bases matching TRBD1. Germline V gene lookup returns CDR1 KGHSH and CDR2 LQKENI. Trimming cost V 3 bases and J 2 bases; bases outside gene matches: 1. The CDR3 is 15 residues long. The CDR3 nucleotides read TGTGCCAGCTCACCTCAGGGGGCTGGGGCCAACGTCCTGACTTTC. It codes for CASSPQGAGANVLTF.

The chain is built from TRBV28 and TRBJ2-2; 8 bases are a match to TRBD1. Germline V gene data show CDR1 as MDHEN and CDR2 as SYDVKM. V lost 3 bases and J lost 8; bases outside the gene matches: 14. This CDR3 contains 17 residues. The CDR3 bases are TGTGCCAGCAGTTTCCCCTCCTACAGGGGGAGTATGGGGGAGCTGTTTTTT. It is translated as CASSFPSYRGSMGELFF.

The chain couples TRBV28 to TRBJ2-2, with 7 bases fitting TRBD1. The V segment lost 6 bases and the J segment 5 bases; nucleotides outside the gene matches: 9. The CDR3 covers 15 residues. From germline, CDR1 is MDHEN and CDR2 SYDVKM. CDR3 loop: CASRSDRVGTGELFF. CDR3 nucleotide sequence: TGTGCCAGCAGATCCGACAGGGTGGGGACCGGGGAGCTGTTTTTT.

This clone was observed a few times. V and J are TRBV7-9 and TRBJ2-2, with a weak D call TRBD1 (5 bases). V gave up 1 base and J gave up 5 bases, with 11 bases separating them. This CDR3 has 15 residues. The germline V gene encodes CDR1 SEHNR and CDR2 FQNEAQ (reference sequence). Here the CDR3 DNA reads TGTGCCAGCAGCTTAGTTGGGGCAGTGACCGGGGAGCTGTTTTTT. Translation: CASSLVGAVTGELFF.

This rearrangement joins TRBV7-8 to TRBJ1-2, with 7 bases fitting TRBD1. V gave up 4 bases and J gave up 2 bases; unmatched junction bases: 13. The CDR3 contains 17 residues. The germline CDR1 and CDR2 sequences are SGHVS and FQNEAQ. CDR3 nucleotide sequence: TGTGCCAGCAGCTCTATACCTCTACAGGGGAACAACTATGGCTACACCTTC. This codes for CASSSIPLQGNNYGYTF.

The chain couples TRBV2 to TRBJ1-6; weak D call: TRBD1 (5 bases). V was trimmed by 4 bases and J by 6 bases, leaving 22 bases between them. Germline loops: CDR1 SNHLY, CDR2 FYNNEI. This CDR3 region has 18 residues. Written as DNA, the CDR3 is TGTGCCAGCAGTGGGTTCAGGGAAAAACCCCAGTTTAATTCACCCCTCCACTTT. The encoded protein is CASSGFREKPQFNSPLHF.

This chain joins TRBV6-5 and TRBJ2-1, with D tentatively TRBD1 (5 bases). Germline V gene sequence: CDR1 MNHEY, CDR2 SVGAGI. The V end was cut by 4 bases, the J end by 9 bases, with 10 bases between. CDR3 length equals 12 residues. This CDR3 is CASSSPRGEQFF. The CDR3 DNA follows: TGTGCCAGCAGTTCCCCTAGGGGTGAGCAGTTCTTC.

The chain links TRBV28 to TRBJ2-3, with 7 nucleotides matching TRBD1. V lost 8 bases and J lost 2; bases outside the gene matches: 13. The CDR3 has 16 amino acids. The germline CDR1 and CDR2 sequences are MDHEN and SYDVKM. The CDR3, as DNA: TGTGCCAGCTTTCCCCAGGGGGATTCCCCCACAGATACGCAGTATTTT. Protein product: CASFPQGDSPTDTQYF.

The CDR3 DNA reads as TGTGCCAGCAGTCTAATACGGACAGGAGTTAGCAATCAGCCCCAGCATTTT. Protein product: CASSLIRTGVSNQPQHF. The chain links TRBV28 to TRBJ1-5, with TRBD1 identical over 7 bases. The germline V gene encodes CDR1 MDHEN and CDR2 SYDVKM. With V trimmed by 5 bases and J by 0 bases, 10 bases remained unmatched. There are 17 residues in the CDR3.

This rearrangement joins TRBV18 to TRBJ2-7; possibly TRBD2 for D (5 bases). The germline gives CDR1 KGHSH, CDR2 LQKENI. The V end lost 8 bases, the J end lost 2 bases, and 13 bases lay between the germline ends. The CDR3 loop spans 13 amino acids. CDR3 nucleotide sequence: TGTGCCAGCACCCGGACTGGAACCTACGAGCAGTACTTC. The encoded protein is CASTRTGTYEQYF.

J is TRBJ2-7 and V is TRBV28, with 7 bases lining up with TRBD1. The CDR3 loop spans 14 amino acids. Germline V lookup: CDR1 MDHEN, CDR2 SYDVKM. V was pared by 6 bases and J by 1 base, with 6 bases of the junction left unmatched. The CDR3 loop is CASRATGISYEQYF. CDR3 sequence (DNA): TGTGCCAGCAGAGCGACAGGGATTTCCTACGAGCAGTACTTC.

This chain joins TRBV6-5 and TRBJ1-1; no reliable D call. CDR3 length: 13 amino acids. CDR1 and CDR2 from the germline V gene are MNHEY and SVGAGI. V lost 6 bases and J lost 2, with 10 bases in between. CDR3 in amino acids: CASRENLNTEAFF. The CDR3 nucleotides are TGTGCCAGCAGGGAGAACCTAAACACTGAAGCTTTCTTT.

The genes are TRBV19 and TRBJ1-5; D gene unclear. The CDR3 length is 18 residues. Germline V gene lookup returns CDR1 LNHDA and CDR2 SQIVND (reference sequence). Trimming cost V 3 bases and J 4 bases, with 22 bases left between them. The chain's CDR3 is CASSISSGGKVGNQPQHF. CDR3 bases: TGTGCCAGTAGTATTTCCTCCGGCGGGAAGGTTGGAAATCAGCCCCAGCATTTT. Full variable domain (rest looked up from reference TRBV19 and TRBJ1-5): DGGITQSPKYLFRKEGQNVTLSCEQNLNHDAMYWYRQDPGQGLRLIYYSQIVNDFQKGDIAEGYSVSREKKESFPLTVTSAQKNPTAFYLCASSISSGGKVGNQPQHFGDGTRLSIL.

This clone showed up just once. CDR3 sequence (DNA): TGTGCCAGCAGTCCGAACCGCAGAACTAACTATGGCTACACCTTC. This codes for CASSPNRRTNYGYTF. The rearrangement links TRBV14 to TRBJ1-2, with D hard to call. Germline loops: CDR1 SGHDN, CDR2 FVKESK. The CDR3 runs to 15 residues. Trimming removed 6 bases at V and 0 bases at J, with 14 bases between.

The chain couples TRBV5-1 to TRBJ2-7; no definite D call. Germline values: CDR1 SGHRS, CDR2 YFSETQ. V shed 5 bases and J shed 3 bases, with 9 bases lying between them. This CDR3 has 12 residues. CDR3 DNA sequence: TGCGCCAGCAGTTCGACGGGCTACGAGCAGTACTTC. Translation gives CASSSTGYEQYF.

The V gene is TRBV10-3, the J gene TRBJ2-2; 7 positions match TRBD1. From germline, CDR1 is ENHRY and CDR2 SYGVKD. The CDR3 is 18 residues long. V lost 4 bases, J lost 0 bases, and 11 bases stayed unmatched. The CDR3 DNA reads TGTGCCATCAGTGGTGTCCCCACCGGGACAGCGAACACCGGGGAGCTGTTTTTT. Protein: CAISGVPTGTANTGELFF.

This rearrangement joins TRBV20-1 to TRBJ2-7; possible D gene TRBD2, 5 bases. The CDR3 spans 11 residues. V dropped 4 bases and J dropped 3 bases, with 7 bases sitting between them. Per the germline V gene, CDR1 is DFQATT and CDR2 is SNEGSKA (reference sequence). CDR3 nucleotides: TGCAGTGCTACGGACTTCTACGAGCAGTACTTC. It codes for CSATDFYEQYF.

Here the CDR3 DNA reads TGTGCCTGGAGTAGGGCGACTAGTCGGAAGTTCTTC. Encoded protein: CAWSRATSRKFF. V and J are TRBV30 and TRBJ2-1, with a weak D call TRBD2 (6 bases). Germline V CDR1 and CDR2: GTSNPN, SVGIG (reference sequence). The V and J ends lost 2 bases and 14 bases respectively, with 16 bases between them. The CDR3 has 12 amino acids.

This clone has a single count. The J gene is TRBJ1-6, the V gene TRBV10-1; 7 nucleotides agree with TRBD1. J lost 0 bases, V lost 6 bases, and 17 bases had no gene match. The CDR3 contains 20 residues. The germline V gene has CDR1 WNHNN and CDR2 SYGVQD (reference sequence). The CDR3 loop reads CASRDGEGGVISSYNSPLHF. CDR3 nucleotides: TGCGCCAGCAGGGACGGTGAAGGGGGCGTCATTAGCTCCTATAATTCACCCCTCCACTTT.

V gene TRBV28 combines with J gene TRBJ2-1; D may be TRBD2 (5 bases). The V gene lost 6 bases and the J gene lost 4 bases, with 13 bases spanning the gap. The CDR3 has 14 amino acids. CDR1 is MDHEN, CDR2 SYDVKM, per germline. CDR3 sequence (DNA): TGTGCCAGCAGGTCGGACCGACTATACAATGAGCAGTTCTTC. This sequence encodes CASRSDRLYNEQFF.